The 25 T cell receptor beta chains presented below share a single source sample, sequenced in a study of early T cells in non-severe SARS-CoV-2 infection listed by TCRdb under 2021. Library preparation employed 5' RACE. The sequencer listed for this sample is NextSeq 500. The raw public data were reprocessed by TCRdb itself: fastp quality trimming at Q25, MiXCR clonotype calling, in-frame beta chains only. Each CDR3 protein gets just one entry, which takes the most common genes and DNA from the rows behind it. Across this sample there are around 99,000 distinct CDR3 sequences, with 15% to 20% seen only once. The ten largest clones add up to around 4.9% of the sample. The material was whole blood, obtained at baseline. All receptors derive from an adult who was a healthcare worker with PCR-confirmed SARS-CoV-2 infection or an uninfected control (not recorded which).

The rearrangement links TRBV5-1 to TRBJ2-3; no reliable D call. This CDR3 spans 13 amino acids. V was trimmed by 2 bases and J by 0 bases, leaving 4 bases between them. Germline loops: CDR1 SGHRS, CDR2 YFSETQ. The CDR3 sequence: CASSFESTDTQYF. In DNA, the CDR3 is TGCGCCAGCAGCTTCGAAAGCACAGATACGCAGTATTTT.

This clonotype was found a few times. The chain links TRBV4-3 to TRBJ2-1; the D gene is possibly TRBD2 (6 bases). The CDR3 contains 13 residues. Germline V CDR1 and CDR2: LGHNA, YSLEER. The V gene lost 3 bases and the J gene lost 7 bases, with 10 bases spanning the gap. Written as DNA, the CDR3 is TGCGCCAGCAGCCATTACGGGGGTAATGAGCAGTTCTTC. This sequence encodes CASSHYGGNEQFF.

This chain links TRBV29-1 with TRBJ2-4; no definite D call. Trimming pared 0 bases from V and 9 bases from J, leaving 12 bases between. The germline V gene encodes CDR1 SQVTM and CDR2 ANQGSEA. The CDR3 has 13 residues. CDR3 sequence (DNA): TGCAGCGTTGAAGACGGGTTTGGCGGCATTCAGTACTTC. Translating it yields CSVEDGFGGIQYF.

As regards this clonotype: A junction end diverges from the germline sequence, so it may reflect a read error. V usage is TRBV7-9 and J usage is TRBJ2-4, with unresolved D. This CDR3 contains 12 residues. Germline CDR1 and CDR2: SEHNR and FQNEAQ (reference sequence). In DNA, the CDR3 is TGTGCCAGCAGCTTACAACCCCCGCTTGAGCACTTC. This gives the protein CASSLQPPLEHF.

This clonotype was seen more than once but under ten times. V gene TRBV7-9 combines with J gene TRBJ1-5; maybe TRBD1 (5 bases). Germline CDR1 is SEHNR and CDR2 is FQNEAQ (reference sequence). Trimming took 3 bases from V and 7 from J, leaving 7 bases between them. This CDR3 is built from 12 residues. The DNA of the CDR3 is TGTGCCAGCAGCTTCGGGGACCAGCCCCAGCATTTT. It translates to CASSFGDQPQHF.

This clonotype was seen a handful of times. The chain combines TRBV28 with TRBJ2-7; perhaps TRBD2 as D (6 bases). This CDR3 is built from 16 residues. Germline V gene sequence: CDR1 MDHEN, CDR2 SYDVKM. V was shortened by 4 bases and J by 4 bases, with 20 bases between the two germline ends. The CDR3 sequence: CASSSFVGTLFYEQYF. The CDR3 bases are TGTGCCAGCAGTTCATTCGTCGGGACTCTCTTTTACGAGCAGTACTTC.

The CDR3 region is CASNQQGTSQPQHF. The CDR3 region has the DNA TGTGCCAGCAACCAACAGGGGACGAGTCAGCCCCAGCATTTT. This sequence joins TRBV12-3 or TRBV12-4 and TRBJ1-5; 7 bases align to TRBD1. The ends lost 7 bases at V and 6 bases at J; junction bases unmatched: 9. The CDR3 runs 14 residues.

This clonotype was counted many times. The chain combines TRBV18 with TRBJ1-5; no definite D call. In germline, CDR1 is KGHSH, CDR2 LQKENI. The CDR3 consists of 14 residues. V dropped 3 bases and J dropped 3 bases, with 9 bases sitting between them. The CDR3 loop is CASSPGGNNQPQHF. The CDR3 DNA sequence: TGTGCCAGCTCACCGGGAGGAAACAATCAGCCCCAGCATTTT. The full variable domain, with the rest looked up from reference TRBV18 and TRBJ1-5, is NAGVMQNPRHLVRRRGQEARLRCSPMKGHSHVYWYRQLPEEGLKFMVYLQKENIIDESGMPKERFSAEFPKEGPSILRIQQVVRGDSAAYFCASSPGGNNQPQHFGDGTRLSIL.

V usage is TRBV27 and J usage is TRBJ2-3; D is possibly TRBD2 (6 bases). Trimming removed 3 bases from V and 6 bases from J, with 16 bases in between. The CDR3 has 15 residues. The V gene's germline CDR1 is MNHEY and CDR2 SMNVEV (reference sequence). For the CDR3, the DNA is TGTGCCAGCAGTTTCGGGGGTGGAGTCCCCGATACGCAGTATTTT. It yields the protein CASSFGGGVPDTQYF.

This clonotype was detected a few times. The rearrangement links TRBV4-1 to TRBJ1-5, with TRBD1 as a possible D gene (5 bases). Trimming took 1 base from V and 5 from J, leaving 12 bases between them. This CDR3 region has 15 residues. Germline V gene data show CDR1 as MGHRA and CDR2 as YSYEKL. CDR3 nucleotides: TGCGCCAGCAGCCAAGCGGGGCATCGGGATCAGCCCCAGCATTTT. Encoded protein: CASSQAGHRDQPQHF.

This clonotype was seen more than once but under ten times. J is TRBJ2-3 and V is TRBV12-3 or TRBV12-4, with 13 bases aligning to TRBD2. J gave up 4 bases and V 5 bases, and 3 bases lay outside the gene matches. The CDR3 is 15 amino acids. The CDR3: CASSRTSGSADTQYF. The CDR3 DNA is TGTGCCAGCAGTCGGACTAGCGGGAGTGCAGATACGCAGTATTTT.

This CDR3 is CSARGLAGRGTGELFF. The DNA of the CDR3 is TGCAGTGCTAGAGGACTAGCGGGAAGGGGCACCGGGGAGCTGTTTTTT. This chain joins TRBV20-1 and TRBJ2-2; 11 bases line up with TRBD2. V was clipped by 1 base and J by 4 bases; unmatched bases: 5. Germline V lookup: CDR1 DFQATT, CDR2 SNEGSKA (reference sequence). CDR3 length: 16 amino acids.

This clonotype was observed at least ten times. The chain recombines TRBV7-9 with TRBJ2-7; TRBD2 matches 10 bases. Germline V gene lookup returns CDR1 SEHNR and CDR2 FQNEAQ (reference sequence). V lost 6 bases, J lost 0 bases, and 5 bases stayed unmatched. The CDR3 extends over 15 amino acids. In nucleotides, the CDR3 is TGTGCCAGCAGTTCCCCTAGCGGGAGCTCCTACGAGCAGTACTTC. Translation gives CASSSPSGSSYEQYF. Together with reference TRBV7-9 and TRBJ2-7, the CDR3 gives the full variable domain: DTGVSQNPRHKITKRGQNVTFRCDPISEHNRLYWYRQTLGQGPEFLTYFQNEAQLEKSRLLSDRFSAERPKGSFSTLEIQRTEQGDSAMYLCASSSPSGSSYEQYFGPGTRLTVT.

The J gene is TRBJ2-7, the V gene TRBV25-1, with 7 bases identical to TRBD2. The germline CDR1 and CDR2 sequences are MGHDK and SYGVNS. The CDR3 is 15 residues long. V was clipped by 4 bases and J by 4 bases; unmatched bases: 10. In DNA form, the CDR3 reads TGTGCCAGCAGTGTGGAGACCGGGACTATTTACGAGCAGTACTTC. Translation gives CASSVETGTIYEQYF.

This clonotype has just a few counts. The gene calls are TRBV11-2 and TRBJ2-5, with 10 bases that match TRBD2. The CDR3 loop spans 14 amino acids. CDR1 and CDR2 (germline): SGHAT, FQNNGV. Losses at the gene ends were 5 bases for V and 5 bases for J; bases not matched to a gene: 5. The CDR3 DNA follows: TGTGCCAGCAGCCTTAGCGGGAGGCTGGAGACCCAGTACTTC. It codes for CASSLSGRLETQYF.

This clonotype was seen a few times. The chain joins TRBV27 to TRBJ1-2; D is ambiguous. V lost 3 bases and J lost 0, with 11 bases in between. Germline values: CDR1 MNHEY, CDR2 SMNVEV (reference sequence). This CDR3 has 15 residues. The CDR3 sequence: CASSFFPLPNYGYTF. CDR3 coding DNA: TGTGCCAGCAGTTTCTTCCCGTTACCTAACTATGGCTACACCTTC.

This chain uses TRBV7-9 with TRBJ2-7; D is possibly TRBD2 (7 bases). CDR1 is SEHNR, CDR2 FQNEAQ, per germline (reference sequence). This CDR3 has 19 amino acids. V was pared by 4 bases and J by 7 bases, with 32 bases between. The CDR3 loop reads CASSSSGGAGREINPEQYF. The CDR3 region has the DNA TGTGCCAGCAGCTCCTCGGGGGGCGCGGGACGGGAGATCAATCCGGAGCAGTACTTC.

The chain joins TRBV6-2 or TRBV6-3 to TRBJ2-7; D uncertain. The V end was cut by 0 bases, the J end by 5 bases, with 14 bases between. The V gene's germline CDR1 is MNHEY and CDR2 SVGEGT. The CDR3 is 15 residues long. The CDR3 protein is CASSYSEQPNNEQYF. CDR3 nucleotides: TGTGCCAGCAGTTACTCGGAGCAGCCCAACAACGAGCAGTACTTC.

The rearrangement joins TRBV4-1 to TRBJ2-7, with D unclear. CDR1 is MGHRA and CDR2 is YSYEKL in the germline V gene. Trimming stripped 0 bases from V and 4 bases from J, with 19 bases between. CDR3 length: 17 residues. CDR3 loop: CASSQDTANVRFYEQYF. CDR3 DNA sequence: TGCGCCAGCAGCCAAGATACGGCTAACGTTAGATTTTACGAGCAGTACTTC.

This clonotype was counted only a few times. The V call is TRBV4-1, the J call TRBJ1-1, with D unresolved. The CDR3 consists of 14 residues. Germline-derived CDR1 and CDR2 are MGHRA and YSYEKL. Trimming pared 0 bases from V and 2 bases from J, leaving 7 bases between. CDR3 residues: CASSQDSANTEAFF. DNA of the CDR3: TGCGCCAGCAGCCAAGATTCAGCAAACACTGAAGCTTTCTTT.

This clonotype was seen a handful of times. The chain combines TRBV6-6 with TRBJ1-1; 7 bases agree with TRBD1. Germline-derived CDR1 and CDR2 are MNHNY and SVGAGI (reference sequence). V was clipped by 4 bases and J by 1 base; unmatched bases: 9. This CDR3 has 16 amino acids. The CDR3, as DNA: TGTGCCAGCAGTTTTCGACCGGGACAGACGAACACTGAAGCTTTCTTT. Residues: CASSFRPGQTNTEAFF.

This clonotype came up a few times. This chain connects TRBV6-5 to TRBJ2-3; 12 bases align to TRBD1. The CDR3 has 15 amino acids. From germline, CDR1 is MNHEY and CDR2 SVGAGI. V dropped 2 bases and J dropped 8; count of bases not matched to a gene: 5. The CDR3 reads CASSYMGQGAGTQYF. For the CDR3, the DNA is TGTGCCAGCAGTTACATGGGACAGGGGGCGGGTACGCAGTATTTT.

DNA for the CDR3: TGTGCCAGCAAATCGGACTACGAGCAGTACTTC. Translated, it gives CASKSDYEQYF. The gene calls are TRBV6-6 and TRBJ2-7; D gene unclear. Per the germline V gene, CDR1 is MNHNY and CDR2 is SVGAGI (reference sequence). Trimming took 7 bases from V and 3 from J, leaving 7 bases between them. CDR3 length equals 11 residues.

This clonotype was seen a few times. The V gene is TRBV3-1, the J gene TRBJ2-1; possibly TRBD2 for D (6 bases). This CDR3 spans 15 amino acids. CDR1 and CDR2 (germline): LGHDT, YNNKEL (reference sequence). The V gene lost 3 bases and the J gene lost 2 bases, with 11 bases spanning the gap. The CDR3 DNA sequence: TGTGCCAGCAGCCAGGAGGGGCCAACCTACAATGAGCAGTTCTTC. Its translation: CASSQEGPTYNEQFF.

The genes are TRBV24-1 and TRBJ2-1, with D perhaps given as TRBD1 or TRBD2 (5 bases each). V was clipped by 3 bases and J by 10 bases, with 21 bases between them. Germline CDR1 is KGHDR and CDR2 is SFDVKD. The CDR3 runs to 16 residues. CDR3 residues: CATSDRPGPLLGEQFF. The CDR3 DNA reads TGTGCCACCAGTGATCGGCCGGGACCACTTTTGGGGGAGCAGTTCTTC.